This record covers a single T cell receptor beta chain. Its antigen is currently unknown. The sample originates from a study of cytomegalovirus exposure and HLA in healthy donors. Study-level points and caveats: It was reported that TCR beta sequences correctly inferred the HLA-A and HLA-B alleles for most subjects. Rarity held for most TCR sequences, but there were some public TCRs that occurred in many donors.

The primer mix had 60 Vbeta and 13 Jbeta primers. Per the study methods: As a later analysis found, there were 60 million to 90 million unique TCR beta chains, of which around 9.9 million were shared. Sequenced by immunoSEQ multiplex PCR; TCRdb stores in-frame clones only, minus some. V, J and clone size are those of that table, while D and trimming were read from the DNA. The table shows more than 150,000 clones, with roughly 75% occurring only once. The specimen was PBMCs. The sequence was collected from a woman in her thirties in good health and CMV-seronegative.

For the CDR3, the DNA is TGCAGCGTGGGGAGGACTAGCGGGGCTCAAGAGACCCAGTACTTC. Its translation: CSVGRTSGAQETQYF. The rearrangement links TRBV29-1 to TRBJ2-5, with 12 bases lining up with TRBD2. Germline V gene data show CDR1 as SQVTM and CDR2 as ANQGSEA. Trimming at V came to 6 bases and at J to 2 bases, leaving 7 bases not matched to a gene. The CDR3 runs 15 residues.